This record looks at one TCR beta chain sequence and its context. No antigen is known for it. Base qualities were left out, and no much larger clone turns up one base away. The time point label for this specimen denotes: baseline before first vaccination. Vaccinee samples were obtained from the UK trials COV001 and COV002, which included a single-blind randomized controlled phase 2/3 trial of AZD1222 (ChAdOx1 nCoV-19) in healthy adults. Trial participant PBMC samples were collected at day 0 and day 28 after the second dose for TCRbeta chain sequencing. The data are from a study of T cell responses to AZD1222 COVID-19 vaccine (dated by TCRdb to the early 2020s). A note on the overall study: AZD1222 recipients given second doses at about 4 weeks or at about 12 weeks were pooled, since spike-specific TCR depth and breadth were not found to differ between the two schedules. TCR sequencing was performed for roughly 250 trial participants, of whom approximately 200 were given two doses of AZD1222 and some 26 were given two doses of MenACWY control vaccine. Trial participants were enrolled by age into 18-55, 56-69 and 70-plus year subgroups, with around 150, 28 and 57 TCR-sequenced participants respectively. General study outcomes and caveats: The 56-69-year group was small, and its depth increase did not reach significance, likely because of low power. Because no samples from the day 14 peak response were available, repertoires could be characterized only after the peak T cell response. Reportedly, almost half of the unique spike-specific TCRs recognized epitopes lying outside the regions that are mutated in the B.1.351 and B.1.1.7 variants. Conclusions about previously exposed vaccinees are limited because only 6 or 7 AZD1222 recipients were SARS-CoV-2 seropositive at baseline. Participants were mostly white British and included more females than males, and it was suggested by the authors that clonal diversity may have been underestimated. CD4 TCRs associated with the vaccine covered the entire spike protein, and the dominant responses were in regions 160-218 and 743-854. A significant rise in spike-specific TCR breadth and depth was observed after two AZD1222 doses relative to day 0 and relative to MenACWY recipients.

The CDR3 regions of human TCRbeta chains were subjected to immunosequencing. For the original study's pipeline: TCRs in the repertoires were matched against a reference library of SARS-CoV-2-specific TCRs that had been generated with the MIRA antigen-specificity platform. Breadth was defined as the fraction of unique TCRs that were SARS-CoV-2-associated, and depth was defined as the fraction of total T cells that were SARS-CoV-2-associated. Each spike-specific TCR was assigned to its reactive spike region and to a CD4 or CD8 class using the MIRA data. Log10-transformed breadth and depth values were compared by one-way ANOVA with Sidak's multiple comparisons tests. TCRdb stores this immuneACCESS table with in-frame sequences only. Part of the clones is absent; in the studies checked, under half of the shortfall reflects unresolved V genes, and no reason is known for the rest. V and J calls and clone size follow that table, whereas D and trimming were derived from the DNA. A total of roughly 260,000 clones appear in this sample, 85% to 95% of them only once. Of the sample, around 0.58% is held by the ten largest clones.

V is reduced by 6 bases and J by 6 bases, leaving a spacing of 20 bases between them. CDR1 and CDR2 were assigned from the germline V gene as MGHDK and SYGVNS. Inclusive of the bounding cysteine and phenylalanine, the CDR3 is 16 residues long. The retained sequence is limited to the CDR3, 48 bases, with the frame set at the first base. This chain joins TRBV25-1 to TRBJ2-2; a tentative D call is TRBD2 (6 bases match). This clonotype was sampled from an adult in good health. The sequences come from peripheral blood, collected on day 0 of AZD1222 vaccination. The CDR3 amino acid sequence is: CASSPMRLAEAGELFF. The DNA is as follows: TGTGCCAGCAGCCCCATGAGGTTAGCGGAGGCCGGGGAGCTGTTTTTT.